This TCR beta chain was profiled in a study of beta chain features in type 1 diabetes. Study observations and caveats: Patients with type 1 diabetes carried fewer insertions and had more deletions at their VDJ junctions. Patients' naive, central memory and regulatory TCRB repertoires appeared more alike than those of healthy donors.

The whole isolated RNA underwent reverse transcription, so sequencing captured expressed TCRB transcripts. Clones were read by immunoSEQ multiplex PCR, and TCRdb kept only the in-frame ones, dropping some. Among about 150,000 clones listed, about 8.7% were seen once. V lost 5 bases and J 3 bases, leaving 12 bases between the germline ends. Germline-derived CDR1 and CDR2 are SGHTA and FQGNSA. There are 14 residues in the CDR3. About this clone: Its antigen is as yet unknown.

The sample comprised central memory CD4+ T cells from blood. The sequence derives from a man in his late teens or twenties in good health. The chain is built from TRBV7-2 and TRBJ2-3, with D possibly being TRBD1 (6 bases). CDR3 region: CASSLGAGTDTQYF. In nucleotides, the CDR3 is TGTGCCAGCAGCCTGGGGGCAGGGACAGATACGCAGTATTTT.